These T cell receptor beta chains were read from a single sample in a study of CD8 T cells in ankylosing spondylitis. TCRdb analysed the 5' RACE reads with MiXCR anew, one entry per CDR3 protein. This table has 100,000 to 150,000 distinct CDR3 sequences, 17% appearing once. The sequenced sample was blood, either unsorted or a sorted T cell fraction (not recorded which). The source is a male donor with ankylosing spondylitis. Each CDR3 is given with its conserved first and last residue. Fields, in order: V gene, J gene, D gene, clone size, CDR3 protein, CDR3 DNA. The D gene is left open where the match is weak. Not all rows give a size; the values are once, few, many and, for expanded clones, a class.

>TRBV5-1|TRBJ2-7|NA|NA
CASSTGRYYEQYF
TGCGCCAGCAGCACTGGAAGATACTACGAGCAGTACTTC
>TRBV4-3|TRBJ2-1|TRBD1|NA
CASSPGQAFGNEQFF
TGCGCCAGCAGCCCTGGACAGGCCTTCGGAAATGAGCAGTTCTTC
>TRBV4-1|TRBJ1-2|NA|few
CASSPLRGGRDGYTF
TGCGCCAGCAGCCCCCTCCGAGGAGGGAGGGACGGCTACACCTTC
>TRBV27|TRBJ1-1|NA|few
CASSTRQAVGTEAFF
TGTGCCAGCAGTACTCGACAGGCTGTGGGCACTGAAGCTTTCTTT
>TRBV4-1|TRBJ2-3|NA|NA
CASSPMAGTFEDTQYF
TGCGCCAGCAGCCCCATGGCCGGGACCTTCGAAGATACGCAGTATTTT
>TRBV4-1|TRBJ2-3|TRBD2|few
CASSSLSGRARDTQYF
TGCGCCAGCAGCTCTCTTAGCGGGAGGGCCCGAGATACGCAGTATTTT
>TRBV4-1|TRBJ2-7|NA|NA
CASSQVPQGPYEQYF
TGCGCCAGCAGCCAAGTTCCCCAGGGACCCTACGAGCAGTACTTC
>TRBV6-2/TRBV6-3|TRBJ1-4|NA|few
CASSPFFWGGQEKLFF
TGTGCCAGCAGCCCTTTTTTCTGGGGCGGTCAAGAAAAACTGTTTTTT
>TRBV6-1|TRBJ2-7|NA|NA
CASSEALNLRRDPSASYEQYF
TGTGCCAGCAGTGAAGCGCTAAATCTGCGACGGGACCCAAGTGCCTCCTACGAGCAGTACTTC
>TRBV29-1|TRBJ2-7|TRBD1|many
CSVEGQHYEQYF
TGCAGCGTTGAGGGACAGCACTACGAGCAGTACTTC
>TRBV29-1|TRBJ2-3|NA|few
CSVEGTDITDTQYF
TGCAGCGTTGAAGGGACAGATATCACAGATACGCAGTATTTT